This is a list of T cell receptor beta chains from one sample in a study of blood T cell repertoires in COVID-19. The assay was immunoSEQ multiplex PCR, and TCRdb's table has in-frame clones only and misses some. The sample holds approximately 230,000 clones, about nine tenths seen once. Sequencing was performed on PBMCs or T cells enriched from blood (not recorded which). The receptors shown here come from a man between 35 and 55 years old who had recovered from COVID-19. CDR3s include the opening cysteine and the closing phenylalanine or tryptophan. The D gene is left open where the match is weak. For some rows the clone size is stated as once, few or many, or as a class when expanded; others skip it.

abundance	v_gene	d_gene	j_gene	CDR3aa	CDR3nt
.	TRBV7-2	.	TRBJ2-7	CASGLQGPYEQYF	TGTGCCAGCGGCTTACAGGGCCCCTACGAGCAGTACTTC
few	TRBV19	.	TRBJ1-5	CASSIEGNQPQHF	TGTGCCAGTAGTATTGAGGGCAATCAGCCCCAGCATTTT
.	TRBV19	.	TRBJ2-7	CASRTDWSSYEQYF	TGTGCCAGTAGAACTGACTGGAGCTCCTACGAGCAGTACTTC
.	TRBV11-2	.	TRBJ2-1	CASSSQASVSEQFF	TGTGCCAGCAGCTCCCAGGCTAGCGTTAGTGAGCAGTTCTTC
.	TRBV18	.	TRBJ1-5	CASSLGAAQPQHF	TGTGCCAGCTCACTCGGAGCCGCCCAGCCCCAGCATTTT
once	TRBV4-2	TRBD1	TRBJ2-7	CASSPGQGRFHEQYF	TGTGCCAGCAGCCCTGGACAGGGCAGATTTCACGAGCAGTACTTC
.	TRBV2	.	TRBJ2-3	CASTRTGGTDTQYF	TGTGCCAGCACGCGGACGGGGGGCACAGATACGCAGTATTTT
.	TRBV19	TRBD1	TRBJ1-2	CASSIPGQGGYGYTF	TGTGCCAGTAGTATCCCGGGACAGGGTGGCTATGGCTACACCTTC
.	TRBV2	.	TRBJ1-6	CASSPGDAASPLHF	TGTGCCAGCAGTCCAGGGGACGCTGCTTCACCCCTCCACTTT
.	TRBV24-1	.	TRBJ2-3	CATSVKSTDTQYF	TGTGCCACCAGTGTCAAAAGCACAGATACGCAGTATTTT
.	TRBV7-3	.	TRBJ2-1	CASSLRAGTQRYNEQFF	TGTGCCAGCAGCTTGAGGGCCGGCACACAAAGGTACAATGAGCAGTTCTTC
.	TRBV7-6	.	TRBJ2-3	CASSLGGGPGDTQYF	TGTGCCAGCAGCTTAGGGGGGGGGCCCGGAGATACGCAGTATTTT
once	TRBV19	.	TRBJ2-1	CASSIGPRYEQFF	TGTGCCAGTAGTATAGGTCCCAGGTATGAGCAGTTCTTC
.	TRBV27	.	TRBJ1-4	CASSLVPPREKLFF	TGTGCCAGCAGTTTAGTGCCCCCTAGGGAAAAACTGTTTTTT
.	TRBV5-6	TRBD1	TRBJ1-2	CASSPLQGANYGYTF	TGTGCCAGCAGCCCCCTCCAGGGGGCAAACTATGGCTACACCTTC
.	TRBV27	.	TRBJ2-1	CASSLRTGSHEQFF	TGTGCCAGCAGTCTAAGGACGGGGTCGCATGAGCAGTTCTTC
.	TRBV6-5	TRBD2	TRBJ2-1	CASSYLGGSYNEQFF	TGTGCCAGCAGTTACCTGGGGGGGTCCTACAATGAGCAGTTCTTC
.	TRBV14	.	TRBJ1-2	CASSQDLNYNGYTF	TGTGCCAGCAGCCAAGATCTCAATTACAATGGCTACACCTTC
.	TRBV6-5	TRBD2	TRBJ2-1	CASSYVGGGDNEQFF	TGTGCCAGCAGTTACGTTGGGGGAGGGGACAATGAGCAGTTCTTC
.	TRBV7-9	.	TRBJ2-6	CASDQGTGANVLTF	TGTGCCAGCGACCAGGGGACTGGGGCCAACGTCCTGACTTTC
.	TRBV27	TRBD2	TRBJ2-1	CASSIKLAGGENEQFF	TGTGCCAGCAGTATCAAACTAGCGGGGGGTGAAAATGAGCAGTTCTTC
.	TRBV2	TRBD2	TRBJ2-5	CASTRTSGEKETQYF	TGTGCCAGCACCCGGACTAGCGGCGAGAAAGAGACCCAGTACTTC
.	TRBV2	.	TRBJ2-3	CASTGFSSTDTQYF	TGTGCCAGCACCGGGTTCTCTAGCACAGATACGCAGTATTTT
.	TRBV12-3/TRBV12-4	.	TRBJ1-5	CASSLVQDQPQHF	TGTGCCAGCAGTTTGGTCCAGGATCAGCCCCAGCATTTT
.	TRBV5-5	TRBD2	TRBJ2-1	CASSRTSGSEQFF	TGTGCCAGCAGCCGGACTAGCGGGAGTGAGCAGTTCTTC
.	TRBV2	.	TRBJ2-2	CASTLSRGAGELFF	TGTGCCAGCACTTTGAGCAGGGGCGCCGGGGAGCTGTTTTTT
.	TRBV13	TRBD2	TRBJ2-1	CASCGLEAYNEQFF	TGTGCCAGCTGCGGACTAGAGGCTTACAATGAGCAGTTCTTC
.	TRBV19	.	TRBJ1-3	CASSMTRTGNTIYF	TGTGCCAGTAGTATGACAAGAACCGGAAACACCATATATTTT
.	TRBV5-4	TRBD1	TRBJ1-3	CASSFGTGGAWGNTIYF	TGTGCCAGCAGCTTCGGGACAGGGGGCGCATGGGGAAACACCATATATTTT
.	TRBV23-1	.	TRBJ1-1	CASTHRKRRVTEAFF	TGCGCCAGCACGCATCGGAAGAGGCGCGTCACTGAAGCTTTCTTT
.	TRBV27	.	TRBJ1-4	CASSRGFEKLFF	TGTGCCAGCAGTCGGGGATTTGAAAAACTGTTTTTT
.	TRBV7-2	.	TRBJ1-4	CASSLGQGLEKLFF	TGTGCCAGCAGCTTAGGGCAGGGCCTTGAAAAACTGTTTTTT
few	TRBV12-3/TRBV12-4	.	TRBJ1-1	CASSLGASTEAFF	TGTGCCAGCAGTTTGGGGGCTAGCACTGAAGCTTTCTTT
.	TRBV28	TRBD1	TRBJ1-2	CASSDGQESYGYTF	TGTGCCAGCAGTGACGGACAGGAGAGCTATGGCTACACCTTC
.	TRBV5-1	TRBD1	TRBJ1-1	CASSVEGADTEAFF	TGCGCCAGCAGCGTCGAGGGGGCGGACACTGAAGCTTTCTTT
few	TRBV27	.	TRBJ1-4	CASSIGRGSGEKLFF	TGTGCCAGCAGTATTGGACGGGGGTCTGGTGAAAAACTGTTTTTT
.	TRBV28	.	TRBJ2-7	CASILIYEQYF	TGTGCCAGCATCCTAATCTACGAGCAGTACTTC
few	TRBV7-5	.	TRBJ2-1	CVRSSRGSGGADEQFF	TGTGTCAGAAGCTCCCGGGGGAGCGGGGGGGCTGATGAGCAGTTCTTC
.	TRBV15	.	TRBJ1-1	CATSGQAGEWAEAFF	TGTGCCACCAGCGGGCAGGCAGGGGAGTGGGCTGAAGCTTTCTTT
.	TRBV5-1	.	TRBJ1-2	CASSFYREGYTF	TGCGCCAGCAGCTTTTACAGGGAAGGCTACACCTTC
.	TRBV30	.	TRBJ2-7	CAWSVPQGDSGGNF	TGTGCCTGGAGTGTACCACAGGGTGACAGCGGAGGCAACTTC
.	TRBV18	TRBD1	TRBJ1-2	CASSPTGYIPYGYTF	TGTGCCAGCTCACCGACAGGGTATATTCCCTATGGCTACACCTTC
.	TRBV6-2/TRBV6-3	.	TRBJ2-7	CASSYSRGYYEQYF	TGTGCCAGCAGTTACTCGAGAGGTTACTACGAGCAGTACTTC
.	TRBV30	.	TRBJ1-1	CAWSALDRNTEAFF	TGTGCCTGGAGCGCCCTGGACAGGAACACTGAAGCTTTCTTT
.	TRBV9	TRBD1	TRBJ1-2	CASSVEAGGGYYGYTF	TGTGCCAGCAGCGTAGAGGCAGGGGGCGGCTATTATGGCTACACCTTC
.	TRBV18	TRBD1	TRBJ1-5	CASSPGGTGNNQPQHF	TGTGCCAGCTCTCCGGGCGGGACAGGGAACAATCAGCCCCAGCATTTT
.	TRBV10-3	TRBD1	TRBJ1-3	CAISGQGARNTIYF	TGTGCCATCAGTGGACAGGGTGCGAGAAACACCATATATTTT
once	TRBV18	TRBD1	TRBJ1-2	CASSPRPGQGFDGYTF	TGTGCCAGCTCACCCAGACCGGGACAGGGGTTCGATGGCTACACCTTC
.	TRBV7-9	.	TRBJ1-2	CASSLGQERPYGYTF	TGTGCCAGCAGCTTAGGACAGGAGAGGCCTTATGGCTACACCTTC
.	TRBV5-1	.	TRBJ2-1	CASSFVGGSYNEQFF	TGCGCCAGCAGCTTTGTGGGAGGCTCCTACAATGAGCAGTTCTTC
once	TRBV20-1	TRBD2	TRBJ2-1	CSASVTSGGASNEQFF	TGCAGTGCTAGTGTGACTAGCGGGGGGGCTTCAAATGAGCAGTTCTTC
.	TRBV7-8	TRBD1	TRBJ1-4	CASRLEQRGAGGEKLFF	TGTGCCAGCAGACTCGAGCAGCGTGGGGCAGGGGGGGAAAAACTGTTTTTT
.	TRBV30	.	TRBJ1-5	CAWGGTSNQPQHF	TGTGCCTGGGGAGGGACTTCCAATCAGCCCCAGCATTTT
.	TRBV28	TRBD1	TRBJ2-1	CASSMGRGIEQFF	TGTGCCAGCAGTATGGGCAGGGGGATTGAGCAGTTCTTC
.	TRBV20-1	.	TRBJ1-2	CSAPVSYGYTF	TGCAGTGCTCCAGTTTCCTATGGCTACACCTTC
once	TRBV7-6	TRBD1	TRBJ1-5	CASSRGQGNQPQHF	TGTGCCAGCAGCCGAGGACAGGGCAATCAGCCCCAGCATTTT
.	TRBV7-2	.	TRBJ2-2	CASSRGIGELFF	TGTGCCAGCAGCCGGGGGATCGGGGAGCTGTTTTTT